What follows is one T cell receptor beta chain and its context. The antigen is not known. The data were taken from a study of T cell responses to AZD1222 COVID-19 vaccine. Background on the study: Second-dose recipients at about 4 or about 12 weeks were treated as one pooled group. Study-level points and caveats: Samples come after the peak T cell response, not at day 14. White British ancestry dominated among donors, who included more females, and clonal diversity was possibly underestimated.

Between the trimmed V and J ends, which lost 2 bases and 0 bases, there was a span of 4 bases. The germline CDR1 and CDR2 sequences are SEHNR and FQNEAQ (reference sequence). The CDR3 is 14 residues long. Method: immunoSEQ multiplex PCR; TCRdb's copy keeps in-frame clones and lacks some. The sample lists some 150,000 clones; 90% to 95% were seen once. The specimen comprised peripheral blood, sampled on day 0 of AZD1222 vaccination. The sequence was collected from an adult in good health. This chain connects TRBV7-9 to TRBJ1-4, with D unresolved. CDR3 sequence reads: CASSLTATNEKLFF. The CDR3 DNA sequence: TGTGCCAGCAGCTTAACAGCAACTAATGAAAAACTGTTTTTT.